The 20 T cell receptor beta chains reported below all come from one sample, sequenced in a study of CD4 T cells in relation to SARS-CoV-2 and coronaviruses. This table comes from immunoSEQ multiplex PCR, and its TCRdb copy is limited to in-frame clones, with some not included. The sample lists around 30,000 clones; around 80% were seen once. These receptors are not linked to any known antigen. The sample comprised memory CD4+ T cells from PBMCs, cultured in vitro. These receptors were taken from an adult with COVID-19.

This clone was seen a few times. The CDR3 loop reads CASSLTRDTDTQYF. The CDR3 nucleotides are TGCGCCAGCAGTTTGACTCGGGACACAGATACGCAGTATTTT. This chain connects TRBV10-1 to TRBJ2-3, with D tentatively TRBD2 (5 bases). Germline V gene lookup returns CDR1 WNHNN and CDR2 SYGVQD (reference sequence). V was cut by 5 bases and J by 2 bases, with 11 bases left in between. This CDR3 contains 14 residues.

The chain joins TRBV3-1 (or the pseudogene TRBV3-2) to TRBJ2-1; TRBD1 aligns across 7 bases. Germline CDR1 LGHDT, CDR2 YNNKEL (reference sequence). V lost 6 bases, J lost 5 bases, and 16 bases stayed unmatched. CDR3 length: 17 residues. CDR3 sequence reads: CASSIDPGTAQDNEQFF. CDR3 nucleotide sequence: TGTGCCAGCAGTATAGACCCCGGGACAGCACAAGACAATGAGCAGTTCTTC.

This clone was found once. The rearrangement links TRBV21-1 to TRBJ1-2. TRBV21-1 is designated a pseudogene. This CDR3 region has 19 residues. CDR3 nucleotides: TGTGCCAGCAGTCCATTAATATTCCGGTGGGGGGCCGTAGGCTATGGCTACACCTTC. Amino acid sequence: CASSPLIFRWGAVGYGYTF.

In its sample, this clone was seen once. V gene TRBV27 combines with J gene TRBJ2-5; 11 bases fit TRBD1. The germline V gene encodes CDR1 MNHEY and CDR2 SMNVEV (reference sequence). This CDR3 is built from 16 residues. V was clipped by 5 bases and J by 5 bases; unmatched bases: 10. The CDR3 loop reads CASSTSVGQGGETQYF. The CDR3 coding sequence is TGTGCCAGCAGTACCTCAGTGGGACAGGGGGGGGAGACCCAGTACTTC.

The chain carries TRBV4-2 and TRBJ2-3; the match to TRBD2 covers 9 bases. CDR3 length equals 19 residues. The ends lost 0 bases at V and 6 bases at J; junction bases unmatched: 16. Germline CDR1 LGHNA, CDR2 YNFKEQ. CDR3 residues: CASSQDTPARGGSMDTQYF. The DNA of the CDR3 is TGTGCCAGCAGCCAAGATACCCCGGCGCGGGGGGGGTCCATGGATACGCAGTATTTT.

This clone was seen only a few times. The chain carries TRBV7-9 and TRBJ1-1; D gene uncertain. CDR3 length equals 11 residues. V dropped 3 bases and J dropped 11 bases, with 10 bases sitting between them. Germline values: CDR1 SEHNR, CDR2 FQNEAQ (reference sequence). The CDR3 nucleotides read TGTGCCAGCAGCTTGGACGAAGGGGCTTTCTTT. It yields the protein CASSLDEGAFF.

V usage is TRBV6-5 and J usage is TRBJ1-4; no definite D call. The ends were cut back, 6 bases at V and 0 bases at J, with 11 bases in the middle. From germline, CDR1 is MNHEY and CDR2 SVGAGI. This CDR3 spans 15 amino acids. The CDR3 loop is CASSISSTTNEKLFF. CDR3 nucleotides: TGTGCCAGCAGCATCTCTTCAACAACTAATGAAAAACTGTTTTTT.

This clone was recorded once. This sequence joins TRBV2 and TRBJ1-6, with no clear D. The CDR3 covers 12 residues. Germline V lookup: CDR1 SNHLY, CDR2 FYNNEI. V lost 8 bases and J lost 5, with 7 bases in between. CDR3 sequence reads: CASRQDNSPLHF. For the CDR3, the DNA is TGTGCCAGCCGTCAGGATAATTCACCCCTCCACTTT. Looking up the rest from reference TRBV2 and TRBJ1-6 gives the full variable domain: EPEVTQTPSHQVTQMGQEVILRCVPISNHLYFYWYRQILGQKVEFLVSFYNNEISEKSEIFDDQFSVERPDGSNFTLKIRSTKLEDSAMYFCASRQDNSPLHFGNGTRLTVT.

The V gene is TRBV28, the J gene TRBJ2-7; 7 bases align to TRBD2. The CDR3 totals 15 residues. Germline V gene lookup returns CDR1 MDHEN and CDR2 SYDVKM. Unmatched junction bases numbered 6, after V lost 3 bases and J lost 1 base. CDR3 bases: TGTGCCAGCAGTTTGAGCGGGGAAAGGTCCTACGAGCAGTACTTC. Translated, it gives CASSLSGERSYEQYF. Full variable domain (rest looked up from reference TRBV28 and TRBJ2-7): DVKVTQSSRYLVKRTGEKVFLECVQDMDHENMFWYRQDPGLGLRLIYFSYDVKMKEKGDIPEGYSVSREKKERFSLILESASTNQTSMYLCASSLSGERSYEQYFGPGTRLTVT.

This rearrangement joins TRBV5-4 to TRBJ2-3; no definite D call. Germline lookup yields CDR1 SGHNT and CDR2 YYREEE (reference sequence). The CDR3 contains 14 residues. V lost 4 bases, J lost 3 bases, and 12 bases lay in between. CDR3 protein: CASSRFDPTDTQYF. The CDR3, as DNA: TGTGCCAGCAGCCGTTTTGATCCGACAGATACGCAGTATTTT.

This chain joins TRBV28 and TRBJ2-7; TRBD1 matches 7 bases. With V trimmed by 8 bases and J by 0 bases, 4 bases remained unmatched. The V gene's germline CDR1 is MDHEN and CDR2 SYDVKM. The CDR3 totals 13 residues. The CDR3 DNA follows: TGTGCCAGCGGGGACAGAGGCTCCTACGAGCAGTACTTC. It translates to CASGDRGSYEQYF.

This clone was seen once. The CDR3 reads CASSLATGYTF. The CDR3 DNA reads TGTGCCAGCAGCTTGGCGACTGGCTACACCTTC. The V gene is TRBV5-6, the J gene TRBJ1-2; the D is unclear. Trimming removed 0 bases at V and 7 bases at J, with 4 bases between. The CDR3 runs 11 residues. Germline CDR1 SGHDT, CDR2 YYEEEE.

The chain carries TRBV7-9 and TRBJ2-1; 10 bases are a match to TRBD2. The CDR3 spans 18 residues. CDR1 and CDR2 from the germline V gene are SEHNR and FQNEAQ (reference sequence). V gave up 4 bases and J gave up 9 bases; unmatched junction bases: 18. CDR3 nucleotide sequence: TGTGCCAGCAGCTCGACACACCCTAGCGGGAGTGGGTATAGTGAGCAGTTCTTC. This gives the protein CASSSTHPSGSGYSEQFF. Full variable domain (missing parts from reference TRBV7-9 and TRBJ2-1): DTGVSQNPRHKITKRGQNVTFRCDPISEHNRLYWYRQTLGQGPEFLTYFQNEAQLEKSRLLSDRFSAERPKGSFSTLEIQRTEQGDSAMYLCASSSTHPSGSGYSEQFFGPGTRLTVL.

The chain combines TRBV18 with TRBJ1-2; D remains unclear. The CDR3 sequence is 13 residues long. V lost 1 base and J lost 8, with 11 bases in between. Germline-derived CDR1 and CDR2 are KGHSH and LQKENI. The DNA for the CDR3 is TGTGCCAGCTCACCACTTGCCGCTGAAGGCTACACCTTC. This translates into CASSPLAAEGYTF.

The V and J genes are TRBV15 and TRBJ2-5; TRBD1 agrees at 7 bases. Looked up from germline, CDR1 is LNHNV and CDR2 is YYDKDF (reference sequence). The V segment lost 1 base and the J segment 5 bases; nucleotides outside the gene matches: 4. This CDR3 contains 14 residues. The CDR3, as DNA: TGTGCCACCAGCAGAGGTAACAGGGGCGAGACCCAGTACTTC. This translates into CATSRGNRGETQYF.

The chain couples TRBV28 to TRBJ2-7; D gene unclear. Germline V gene lookup returns CDR1 MDHEN and CDR2 SYDVKM. This CDR3 contains 15 residues. V was trimmed by 1 base and J by 3 bases, leaving 13 bases between them. CDR3 DNA sequence: TGTGCCAGCAGTTTATCCGCGTTGCCCAACTACGAGCAGTACTTC. As protein: CASSLSALPNYEQYF.

This clone appeared a few times. This chain joins TRBV14 and TRBJ2-1; D call uncertain. Germline V lookup: CDR1 SGHDN, CDR2 FVKESK. The CDR3 is 12 amino acids. The V end was cut by 1 base, the J end by 6 bases, with 4 bases between. CDR3: CASSQGPNEQFF. The CDR3 DNA reads TGTGCCAGCAGCCAAGGGCCCAATGAGCAGTTCTTC. The variable domain in full, completed from reference TRBV14 and TRBJ2-1, reads EAGVTQFPSHSVIEKGQTVTLRCDPISGHDNLYWYRRVMGKEIKFLLHFVKESKQDESGMPNNRFLAERTGGTYSTLKVQPAELEDSGVYFCASSQGPNEQFFGPGTRLTVL.

The chain couples TRBV6-6 to TRBJ2-3; D is uncertain. CDR3 length equals 16 residues. CDR1 MNHNY and CDR2 SVGAGI come from the germline V gene (reference sequence). The V and J ends lost 0 bases and 0 bases respectively, with 10 bases between them. CDR3 in amino acids: CASSYSWSASTDTQYF. Here the CDR3 DNA reads TGTGCCAGCAGTTACTCCTGGTCGGCTAGCACAGATACGCAGTATTTT.

The chain is built from TRBV18 and TRBJ2-3; D is unresolved. Per germline, CDR1 KGHSH and CDR2 LQKENI. This CDR3 has 15 residues. Between the trimmed V and J ends, which lost 1 base and 2 bases, there was a span of 10 bases. DNA of the CDR3: TGTGCCAGCTCACCACTCTCTGGAATCACAGATACGCAGTATTTT. It specifies CASSPLSGITDTQYF.

The V gene is TRBV28, the J gene TRBJ2-7, with D possibly being TRBD1 (6 bases). CDR1 and CDR2 (germline): MDHEN, SYDVKM. CDR3 length: 13 residues. V lost 3 bases to trimming and J lost 2 bases, with 8 bases between them. This CDR3 reads CASSLGAAYEQYF. The DNA for the CDR3 is TGTGCCAGCAGTTTGGGGGCGGCCTACGAGCAGTACTTC. The whole variable domain, filled in from reference TRBV28 and TRBJ2-7, reads DVKVTQSSRYLVKRTGEKVFLECVQDMDHENMFWYRQDPGLGLRLIYFSYDVKMKEKGDIPEGYSVSREKKERFSLILESASTNQTSMYLCASSLGAAYEQYFGPGTRLTVT.